Below, one T cell receptor beta chain is given with its context. This sample was taken from a study of blood T cell repertoires in COVID-19. Study background: Samples taken during acute and convalescent COVID-19 were collected in the United States, Italy and Spain.

The method was immunoSEQ multiplex PCR; TCRdb's version includes in-frame clones alone and lacks a portion of them. Of 150,000 or so clones listed, approximately 83% are singletons. Looked up from germline, CDR1 is LNHDA and CDR2 is SQIVND (reference sequence). The V gene lost 3 bases and the J gene lost 6 bases, with 14 bases spanning the gap. The length of the CDR3 is 14 residues. Sequenced: peripheral blood. This TCR was sampled from a human donor in a cohort sampled during active COVID-19. The chain combines TRBV19 with TRBJ1-2; D may be TRBD1 (5 bases). The CDR3 region has the DNA TGTGCCAGTAGTATTAAGGGGTACGGCGATGGCTACACCTTC. Protein product: CASSIKGYGDGYTF.